These T cell receptor beta chains were read from a single sample in a study of technical replicates of blood from four donors. This table comes from immunoSEQ multiplex PCR, and its TCRdb copy is limited to in-frame clones, with some not included. The data contain some 15,000 clones, roughly four fifths of them singletons. Material for sequencing was PBMCs. The source is a human donor in good health. The CDR3 runs from the conserved cysteine through the conserved F or W. The D gene is left open where the match is weak. The listing skips clone size in some rows; elsewhere it reads once, few, many or a size class.

j_gene | v_gene | d_gene | abundance | CDR3nt | CDR3aa
TRBJ2-5 | TRBV5-6 | TRBD1 | . | TGTGCCAGCAGTTCGGGACAGGGAGAGACCCAGTACTTC | CASSSGQGETQYF
TRBJ2-2 | TRBV30 | TRBD2 | . | TGTGCCTGGAGTAGCGGGGTAAACACCGGGGAGCTGTTTTTT | CAWSSGVNTGELFF
TRBJ1-1 | TRBV30 | TRBD1 | . | TGTGCCTGGAGTGTACAAGGGGGCGGAGTAGCTTTCTTT | CAWSVQGGGVAFF
TRBJ2-5 | TRBV30 | TRBD1 | . | TGTGCCTGGAGCTTGGGGACAGGGGGAATGGGAGAGACCCAGTACTTC | CAWSLGTGGMGETQYF
TRBJ2-5 | TRBV9 | . | . | TGTGCCAGCAGCGTCTCAGCGGGTCCTCCAGAGACCCAGTACTTC | CASSVSAGPPETQYF
TRBJ2-7 | TRBV28 | TRBD1 | . | TGTGCCAGCAGTTCCGGACAGGGGGCTTACGAGCAGTACTTC | CASSSGQGAYEQYF
TRBJ1-1 | TRBV5-6 | . | few | TGTGCCAGCAGCTTGGGACTCCAGGGCACTGAAGCTTTCTTT | CASSLGLQGTEAFF
TRBJ2-7 | TRBV6-5 | TRBD2 | . | TGTGCCAGCAGTTTCCGGGGGGCCTACGAGCAGTACTTC | CASSFRGAYEQYF
TRBJ1-1 | TRBV6-6 | . | . | TGTGCCAGCAGTTACTCAGTCGGAGGGAGAGGTGAAGCTTTCTTT | CASSYSVGGRGEAFF
TRBJ1-1 | TRBV2 | . | . | TGTGCCAGCAGGGTCCCGGGACTGATGAACACTGAAGCTTTCTTT | CASRVPGLMNTEAFF
TRBJ2-7 | TRBV5-4 | . | once | TGTGCCAGCAGCCTCGACTTAGCCCCCGCCTACGAGCAGTACTTC | CASSLDLAPAYEQYF
TRBJ2-3 | TRBV11-3 | . | . | TGTGCCAGCAGCTTAGGGCGCAGGGAAATGGATACGCAGTATTTT | CASSLGRREMDTQYF
TRBJ2-7 | TRBV5-1 | TRBD1 | . | TGCGCCAGCAGCCCCGGGGACAGGCCCTACGAGCAGTACTTC | CASSPGDRPYEQYF
TRBJ1-4 | TRBV7-8 | . | . | TGTGCCATCAAGGAGAATGAAAAACTGTTTTTT | CAIKENEKLFF
TRBJ2-7 | TRBV10-1 | . | . | TGCGCCAGCAGTTTCCAGGGTGGGTCCGAGCAGTACTTC | CASSFQGGSEQYF
TRBJ2-1 | TRBV5-1 | TRBD2 | . | TGCGCCAGCAGCCGTAGCGGGACGGGCAATGAGCAGTTCTTC | CASSRSGTGNEQFF
TRBJ2-7 | TRBV6-5 | TRBD2 | . | TGTGCCAGCAGTTCGGCTAGCGGGAACGACGAGCAGTACTTC | CASSSASGNDEQYF
TRBJ1-2 | TRBV6-1 | TRBD1 | . | TGTGCCCTGGAGGGACAGGACCAACTTAACTATGGCTACACCTTC | CALEGQDQLNYGYTF
TRBJ1-1 | TRBV4-2 | . | few | TGTGCCAGCAGCCAAGATTTAATCTTGGCCTCGAACACTGAAGCTTTCTTT | CASSQDLILASNTEAFF
TRBJ2-3 | TRBV27 | TRBD1 | . | TGTGCCAGCAGTTCGACAGGGTACGGCACAGATACGCAGTATTTT | CASSSTGYGTDTQYF
TRBJ1-2 | TRBV6-1 | . | few | TGTGCCAGCAGTGAAGCAGGGAGAGGGATTGATGGCTACACCTTC | CASSEAGRGIDGYTF
TRBJ2-3 | TRBV28 | TRBD1 | . | TGTGCCAGCAACAGGGGCGATGGCACAGATACGCAGTATTTT | CASNRGDGTDTQYF
TRBJ2-3 | TRBV30 | . | . | TGTGCCTGGAGTCCAACAACCGCCTCCGGGAGTACAGCAGATACGCAGTATTTT | CAWSPTTASGSTADTQYF